A single sample gave rise to the 14 T cell receptor beta chains below, sequenced in a study of cytomegalovirus exposure and HLA in healthy donors. The method was immunoSEQ multiplex PCR; TCRdb's version includes in-frame clones alone and lacks a portion of them. The table has 140,000 to 150,000 clones, 94% seen once; the top ten hold less than 2%. Specimen: PBMCs. The receptors come from a man between 18 and 35 years old in good health and CMV-seropositive.

This sequence joins TRBV9 and TRBJ1-2; TRBD1 aligns across 7 bases. CDR3 length: 16 amino acids. Germline assignment: CDR1 SGDLS and CDR2 YYNGEE. J gave up 7 bases and V 0 bases, and 12 bases lay outside the gene matches. CDR3 in amino acids: CASSVEGDRVGGGYTF. The CDR3 DNA sequence: TGTGCCAGCAGCGTAGAGGGCGACAGGGTTGGGGGTGGCTACACCTTC.

The rearrangement uses TRBV7-9 and TRBJ2-1; 9 bases are a match to TRBD2. Germline trimming cut 2 bases from V and 6 bases from J; bases unmatched to any gene: 8. Germline CDR1 and CDR2: SEHNR and FQNEAQ (reference sequence). This CDR3 has 16 amino acids. The CDR3 nucleotides read TGTGCCAGCAGCTTAAGTTTTGCGGGAGGGCCCAATGAGCAGTTCTTC. It translates to CASSLSFAGGPNEQFF.

This chain joins TRBV6-5 and TRBJ1-2; perhaps TRBD1 as D (5 bases). The CDR3 is 13 residues long. The germline gives CDR1 MNHEY, CDR2 SVGAGI. With 6 bases removed from V and 4 bases from J, the gap between germline ends came to 12 bases. CDR3 nucleotides: TGTGCCAGCAGCCCGGGGGATGCCTATGGCTACACCTTC. Translation: CASSPGDAYGYTF.

The chain is built from TRBV28 and TRBJ2-3; tentatively, D is TRBD2 (7 bases). Germline CDR1 reads MDHEN; CDR2 reads SYDVKM. V gave up 4 bases and J gave up 4 bases, with 15 bases separating them. The CDR3 has 15 residues. CDR3 sequence (DNA): TGTGCCAGCAGTTGGGGTTCGGGGGGCCCAGATACGCAGTATTTT. This sequence encodes CASSWGSGGPDTQYF. Looking up the rest from reference TRBV28 and TRBJ2-3 gives the full variable domain: DVKVTQSSRYLVKRTGEKVFLECVQDMDHENMFWYRQDPGLGLRLIYFSYDVKMKEKGDIPEGYSVSREKKERFSLILESASTNQTSMYLCASSWGSGGPDTQYFGPGTRLTVL.

The J gene is TRBJ1-1, the V gene TRBV28, with D perhaps matching TRBD1 (5 bases). V lost 5 bases to trimming and J lost 8 bases, with 21 bases between them. The length of the CDR3 is 15 residues. Germline CDR1 and CDR2: MDHEN and SYDVKM. This chain's CDR3 is CASSPHSGQGGEAFF. The CDR3 DNA sequence: TGTGCCAGCAGTCCCCACAGCGGGCAGGGAGGGGAAGCTTTCTTT. Based on the CDR3 plus reference TRBV28 and TRBJ1-1, the full variable domain is DVKVTQSSRYLVKRTGEKVFLECVQDMDHENMFWYRQDPGLGLRLIYFSYDVKMKEKGDIPEGYSVSREKKERFSLILESASTNQTSMYLCASSPHSGQGGEAFFGQGTRLTVV.

CDR3 amino acids: CSARSGGELFF. In DNA form, the CDR3 reads TGCAGTGCTAGGTCGGGCGGGGAGCTGTTTTTT. V usage is TRBV20-1 and J usage is TRBJ2-2; D not resolved. The V end was cut by 3 bases, the J end by 7 bases, with 6 bases between. CDR3 length equals 11 residues. Germline-derived CDR1 and CDR2 are DFQATT and SNEGSKA (reference sequence).

The chain is built from TRBV6-1 and TRBJ2-1, with TRBD1 as a possible D gene (6 bases). Germline V gene sequence: CDR1 MNHNS, CDR2 SASEGT. The CDR3 runs to 13 residues. V was trimmed by 11 bases and J by 0 bases, leaving 11 bases between them. CDR3 DNA: TGTGCCGGGAGACAGGACTCCTACAATGAGCAGTTCTTC. Translation gives CAGRQDSYNEQFF.

The chain is built from TRBV15 and TRBJ1-4; D is uncertain. Germline assignment: CDR1 LNHNV and CDR2 YYDKDF (reference sequence). This CDR3 is built from 16 residues. V dropped 3 bases and J dropped 4 bases, with 15 bases sitting between them. In nucleotides, the CDR3 is TGTGCCACCAGCAGTTCGGCGCCAGGTCATAATGAAAAACTGTTTTTT. Its protein product is CATSSSAPGHNEKLFF.

This clone was recorded only once. This chain uses TRBV5-1 with TRBJ2-3; D not certain. This CDR3 has 15 residues. Germline V gene lookup returns CDR1 SGHRS and CDR2 YFSETQ. V was trimmed by 1 base and J by 3 bases, leaving 12 bases between them. This chain's CDR3 is CASSLSPGPTDTQYF. In DNA, the CDR3 is TGCGCCAGCAGCTTGTCCCCGGGTCCGACAGATACGCAGTATTTT.

In its sample, this clone was seen once. This chain uses TRBV29-1 with TRBJ2-2; D is unclear. The CDR3 contains 12 residues. V lost 5 bases and J lost 3, with 7 bases in between. From germline, CDR1 is SQVTM and CDR2 ANQGSEA. For the CDR3, the DNA is TGCAGCGTTTGGGCCGACACCGGGGAGCTGTTTTTT. It encodes CSVWADTGELFF.

J is TRBJ2-1 and V is TRBV9; 12 positions agree with TRBD2. CDR1 SGDLS and CDR2 YYNGEE come from the germline V gene. The CDR3 sequence is 18 residues long. The J segment lost 4 bases and the V segment lost 4 bases, leaving 12 bases of the junction unmatched. In nucleotides, the CDR3 is TGTGCCAGCAGCAAAAGAGCGACCGGACTAGCGGGGTACAATGAGCAGTTCTTC. Amino acid sequence: CASSKRATGLAGYNEQFF. Drawing the rest from reference TRBV9 and TRBJ2-1, the complete variable domain is DSGVTQTPKHLITATGQRVTLRCSPRSGDLSVYWYQQSLDQGLQFLIQYYNGEERAKGNILERFSAQQFPDLHSELNLSSLELGDSALYFCASSKRATGLAGYNEQFFGPGTRLTVL.

A few counts support this clone. V usage is TRBV28 and J usage is TRBJ2-3, with 10 bases that match TRBD2. Germline CDR1 is MDHEN and CDR2 is SYDVKM. This CDR3 region has 15 residues. With 2 bases clipped from V and 2 bases from J, the junction kept 1 base outside the gene matches. The CDR3, as DNA: TGTGCCAGCAGTTTAACTAGCGGGGTCACAGATACGCAGTATTTT. Amino acid sequence: CASSLTSGVTDTQYF.

This clone was detected once. This sequence joins TRBV4-1 and TRBJ2-7; D gene ambiguous. The CDR3 is made up of 15 amino acids. Germline loops: CDR1 MGHRA, CDR2 YSYEKL. Trimming cost V 0 bases and J 3 bases, with 12 bases left between them. The CDR3 DNA reads TGCGCCAGCAGCCAAGACCCTCTAGGCGGCTACGAGCAGTACTTC. This sequence encodes CASSQDPLGGYEQYF.

This chain links TRBV30 with TRBJ2-3, with D perhaps TRBD1 (6 bases). Germline V gene sequence: CDR1 GTSNPN, CDR2 SVGIG (reference sequence). Deletions cut 5 bases from V and 2 bases from J, with 8 bases between. This CDR3 spans 12 amino acids. CDR3 DNA: TGTGCCTGGGAGGGGGTCACAGATACGCAGTATTTT. It yields the protein CAWEGVTDTQYF.